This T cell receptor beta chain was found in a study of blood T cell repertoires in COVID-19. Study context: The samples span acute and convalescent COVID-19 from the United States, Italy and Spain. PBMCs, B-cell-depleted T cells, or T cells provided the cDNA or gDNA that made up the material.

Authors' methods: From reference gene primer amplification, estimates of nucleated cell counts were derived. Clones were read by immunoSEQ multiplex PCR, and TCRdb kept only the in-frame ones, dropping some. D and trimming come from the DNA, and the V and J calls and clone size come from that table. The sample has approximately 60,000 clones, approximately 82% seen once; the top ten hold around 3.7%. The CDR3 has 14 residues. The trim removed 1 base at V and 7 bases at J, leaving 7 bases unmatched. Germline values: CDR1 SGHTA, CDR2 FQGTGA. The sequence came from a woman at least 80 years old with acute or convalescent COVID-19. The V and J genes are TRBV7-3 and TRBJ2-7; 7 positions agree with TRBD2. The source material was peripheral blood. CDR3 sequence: CASSLSGGVLEQYF. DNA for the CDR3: TGTGCCAGCAGCTTAAGTGGGGGGGTCTTGGAGCAGTACTTC. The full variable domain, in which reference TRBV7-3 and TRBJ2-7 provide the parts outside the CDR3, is GAGVSQTPSNKVTEKGKYVELRCDPISGHTALYWYRQSLGQGPEFLIYFQGTGAADDSGLPNDRFFAVRPEGSVSTLKIQRTERGDSAVYLCASSLSGGVLEQYFGPGTRLTVT.